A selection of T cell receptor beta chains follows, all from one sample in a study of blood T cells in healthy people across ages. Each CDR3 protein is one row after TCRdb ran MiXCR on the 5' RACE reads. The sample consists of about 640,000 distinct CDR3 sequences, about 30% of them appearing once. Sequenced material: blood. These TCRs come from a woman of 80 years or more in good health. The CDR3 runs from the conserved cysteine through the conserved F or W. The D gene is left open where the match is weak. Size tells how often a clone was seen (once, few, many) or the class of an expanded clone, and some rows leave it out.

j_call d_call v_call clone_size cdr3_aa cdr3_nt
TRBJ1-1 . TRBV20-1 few CSARIAGLNTEAFF TGCAGTGCTAGGATCGCAGGTTTGAACACTGAAGCTTTCTTT
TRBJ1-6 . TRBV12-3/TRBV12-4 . CASTVGRANSPLHF TGTGCCAGCACCGTCGGACGGGCAAATTCACCCCTCCACTTT
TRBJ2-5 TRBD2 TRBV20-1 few CSAPRAGGPQETQYF TGCAGTGCTCCACGCGCGGGGGGCCCACAAGAGACCCAGTACTTC
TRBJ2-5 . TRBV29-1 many CSVESYLTRSGQETQYF TGCAGCGTTGAATCGTACCTCACGCGGTCCGGACAAGAGACCCAGTACTTC
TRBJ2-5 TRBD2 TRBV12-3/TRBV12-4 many CASSLISGGLKETQYF TGTGCCAGCAGTCTCATTAGCGGGGGACTTAAAGAGACCCAGTACTTC
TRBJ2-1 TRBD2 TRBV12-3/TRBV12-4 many CASSSRGFGGASYNEQFF TGTGCCAGCAGTTCCCGGGGTTTCGGGGGGGCCTCCTACAATGAGCAGTTCTTC
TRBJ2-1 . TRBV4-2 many CASSQEGHGSSYNEQFF TGTGCCAGCAGCCAAGAGGGACACGGCAGCTCCTACAATGAGCAGTTCTTC
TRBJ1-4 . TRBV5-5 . CASSLIFGREKLFF TGTGCCAGCAGCTTGATTTTCGGGAGGGAAAAACTGTTTTTT
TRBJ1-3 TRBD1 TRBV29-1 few CSVGSRGQGSGNTIYF TGCAGCGTGGGGTCCAGGGGGCAAGGCTCTGGAAACACCATATATTTT
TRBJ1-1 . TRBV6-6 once CASKAAANTEAFF TGTGCCAGCAAAGCGGCTGCGAACACTGAAGCTTTCTTT
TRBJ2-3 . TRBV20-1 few CSVKVQGRDTQYF TGCAGTGTTAAAGTGCAGGGACGAGATACGCAGTATTTT
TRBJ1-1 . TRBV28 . CASSSPRGGAFF TGTGCCAGCAGTTCCCCCCGGGGGGGGGCTTTCTTT
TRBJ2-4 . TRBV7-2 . CASSYGTGVGKNIQYF TGTGCCAGCAGCTACGGAACGGGGGTGGGCAAAAACATTCAGTACTTC
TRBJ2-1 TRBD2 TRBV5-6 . CASSSGTSGGHEQFF TGTGCCAGCAGCTCCGGGACTAGCGGGGGTCATGAGCAGTTCTTC
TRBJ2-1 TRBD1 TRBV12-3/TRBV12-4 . CASSFYRGPVDEQFF TGTGCCAGCAGTTTTTACAGGGGGCCTGTGGATGAGCAGTTCTTC
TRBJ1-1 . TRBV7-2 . CASGRSGTEAFF TGTGCCAGCGGCCGGTCGGGGACTGAAGCTTTCTTT
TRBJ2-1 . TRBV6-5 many CASSARGFYNEQFF TGTGCCAGCAGTGCGCGGGGATTCTACAATGAGCAGTTCTTC
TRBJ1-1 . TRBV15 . CATTPDGTAEAFF TGTGCCACCACTCCCGACGGGACCGCTGAAGCTTTCTTT
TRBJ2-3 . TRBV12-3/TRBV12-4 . CASTSWAQVSTDAQYF TGTGCCAGCACTTCTTGGGCCCAGGTTAGCACAGATGCGCAGTATTTT
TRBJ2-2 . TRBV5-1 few CASSFGGDTGELFF TGCGCCAGCAGCTTCGGAGGGGACACCGGGGAGCTGTTTTTT
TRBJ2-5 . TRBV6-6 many CASTGQRETQYF TGTGCCAGCACCGGACAGAGAGAGACCCAGTACTTC
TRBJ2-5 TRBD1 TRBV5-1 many CASSLGGTEKETQYF TGCGCCAGCAGCTTGGGAGGGACAGAGAAAGAGACCCAGTACTTC
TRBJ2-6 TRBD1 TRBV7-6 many CASSSNPGTGIRGANVLTF TGTGCCAGCAGCTCAAACCCCGGGACAGGGATTCGGGGGGCCAACGTCCTGACTTTC